This T cell receptor beta chain was obtained from a study of shared clonotypes between healthy human individuals. Study summary: Three plates each covered CD4 naive and memory; CD8 naive two, CD8 memory one.

Deep was the level at which the assay was run. Per the study methods: Filtering was not the same, since immunoSEQ gave junction-only sequences without quality scores. Data came from immunoSEQ multiplex PCR; TCRdb stores just in-frame clones and leaves some out. For V, J and clone size, that table is used; D and trimming come from the DNA. The data contain about 1 million clones, more than 65% of them singletons. A CD45RA-negative memory subset and a CD45RA+ naive subset were separated from the CD4+ cells. This clone was seen once. Trimming shortened V by 4 bases and J by 6 bases, and 17 bases separated the two germline ends. The CDR3 is 15 amino acids. Germline loops: CDR1 SGHDT, CDR2 YYEEEE.

The chain combines TRBV5-6 with TRBJ1-5; possible D gene TRBD1, 6 bases. Sequenced: memory CD4+ T cells sorted from blood. The subset here: CD45RA-negative fraction. This sequence was found in a man in his late teens or twenties in good health. The CDR3 DNA follows: TGTGCCAGCAGCCCAGGTCCAGGGGCGGGTCAGCCCCAGCATTTT. Residues: CASSPGPGAGQPQHF.